This TCR beta chain was recovered during a study of PD-L1 blockade in urothelial cancer. As for the study in general: Patients' atezolizumab regimen, 1,200 mg intravenously every 3 weeks, began in the mid-2010s. Analyses were performed on blood at 3 weeks after treatment start (the second dose) and at 6 weeks. A median about 150,000 T cells were found in blood samples.

As for time point: pretreatment peripheral blood. Sequencing used immunoSEQ multiplex PCR; TCRdb keeps in-frame clones, though not all of them. The table records about 95,000 clones, roughly 84% of them present only once. This CDR3 has 12 amino acids. Per the germline V gene, CDR1 is ENHRY and CDR2 is SYGVKD. V dropped 2 bases and J dropped 2 bases, with 4 bases sitting between them. The source was PBMCs, collected around atezolizumab (anti-PD-L1) treatment. The source of this sequence is a man aged 60 to 75 with urothelial cancer. The chain has TRBV10-3 and TRBJ2-7; D uncertain. This chain's CDR3 is CAISEGPYEQYF. For the CDR3, the DNA is TGTGCCATCAGTGAGGGGCCCTACGAGCAGTACTTC.